This paragraph reports one TCR beta chain. Its antigen remains unknown. This record belongs to a study of long-term antiretroviral therapy in people with HIV. immunoSEQ v3.0 was run at survey level. Libraries were prepared by immunoSEQ multiplex PCR; TCRdb keeps only in-frame clonotypes and omits some of them. The sample consists of about 33,000 clones, about 95% of them appearing once. Regarding the study as a whole: Someone took the blood between about 2004 and 2017, maybe while older ART regimens were in use. Every time point showed a repertoire led by clones expanded before ART. Although diversity increased after ART, it remained lower than in transplant donor controls.

Sequencing was performed on unsorted PBMCs, taken roughly 6.9 years after starting antiretroviral therapy. This receptor was identified in a young man with HIV.

The CDR3 DNA reads TGCAGCGTTAAAGCGGGAGTTGGCACAGATACGCAGTATTTT. This translates into CSVKAGVGTDTQYF. The chain uses TRBV29-1 and TRBJ2-3; 8 bases line up with TRBD2. Germline lookup yields CDR1 SQVTM and CDR2 ANQGSEA. Trimming removed 5 bases from V and 1 base from J; junction bases left unmatched: 5. This CDR3 has 14 residues.